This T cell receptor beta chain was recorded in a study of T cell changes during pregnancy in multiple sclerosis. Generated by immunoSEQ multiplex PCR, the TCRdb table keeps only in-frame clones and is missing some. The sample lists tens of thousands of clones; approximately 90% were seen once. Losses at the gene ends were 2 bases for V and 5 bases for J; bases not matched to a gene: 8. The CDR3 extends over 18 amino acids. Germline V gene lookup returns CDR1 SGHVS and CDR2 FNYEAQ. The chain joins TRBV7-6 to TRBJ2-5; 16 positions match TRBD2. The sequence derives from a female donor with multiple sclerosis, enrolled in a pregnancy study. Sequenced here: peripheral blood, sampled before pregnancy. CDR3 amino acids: CASSLKGLAGGPPETQYF. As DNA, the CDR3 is TGTGCCAGCAGCTTAAAGGGACTAGCGGGAGGGCCTCCGGAGACCCAGTACTTC.